The rows below give T cell receptor beta chains drawn from one sample of a study of T cell changes during pregnancy in multiple sclerosis. Libraries were prepared by immunoSEQ multiplex PCR; TCRdb keeps only in-frame clonotypes and omits some of them. The sample holds roughly 40,000 clones; approximately 90% are singletons and the top ten take under 4.5%. Sequenced here: CD8+ T cells from peripheral blood mononuclear cells, sampled in the first trimester of pregnancy. These receptors came from a female donor with multiple sclerosis, enrolled in a pregnancy study. CDR3s include the opening cysteine and the closing phenylalanine or tryptophan. The order of the fields is J gene, clone size, V gene, D gene, CDR3 protein, CDR3 DNA. D genes are given only for firm matches. Expanded clones get a size class; other rows say once, few or many, or leave the size out.

TRBJ2-2 | NA | TRBV6-6 | NA | CASSYTGLDTGELFF | TGTGCCAGCAGTTACACAGGGCTTGACACCGGGGAGCTGTTTTTT
TRBJ2-3 | NA | TRBV2 | NA | CASRGPNGATDTQYF | TGTGCCAGCAGGGGCCCTAATGGGGCCACAGATACGCAGTATTTT
TRBJ2-7 | NA | TRBV9 | NA | CASSPGGHEQYF | TGTGCCAGCAGCCCCGGGGGGCACGAGCAGTACTTC
TRBJ2-3 | few | TRBV6-1 | TRBD2 | CASSEGSGGALDTQYF | TGTGCCAGCAGTGAAGGTAGCGGGGGGGCCCTGGATACGCAGTATTTT
TRBJ2-6 | NA | TRBV21-1 | NA | CASSTGQGAFSGANVLTF | TGTGCCAGCAGCACTGGACAGGGGGCTTTCTCTGGGGCCAACGTCCTGACTTTC
TRBJ2-3 | NA | TRBV9 | TRBD2 | CASSANPGTSGGALSDTQYF | TGTGCCAGCAGCGCAAACCCAGGGACTAGCGGGGGGGCACTATCAGATACGCAGTATTTT
TRBJ2-7 | NA | TRBV19 | TRBD1 | CASSKTGDGYEQYF | TGTGCCAGTAGTAAGACAGGGGATGGCTACGAGCAGTACTTC
TRBJ2-7 | NA | TRBV18 | NA | CASSPPASYEQYF | TGTGCCAGCTCCCCGCCCGCGAGTTACGAGCAGTACTTC
TRBJ1-4 | NA | TRBV12-5 | NA | CASGPSRAEKLFF | TGTGCTAGTGGTCCCTCCCGCGCTGAAAAACTGTTTTTT
TRBJ1-1 | NA | TRBV4-3 | NA | CASSQDGLGRLF | TGCGCCAGCAGCCAAGATGGTCTGGGCAGGCTATTT
TRBJ2-7 | NA | TRBV11-2 | NA | CASSLGQVLEQYF | TGTGCCAGCAGCTTAGGTCAGGTTCTAGAGCAGTACTTC
TRBJ2-2 | NA | TRBV25-1 | TRBD1 | CASRGTGDTGELFF | TGTGCCAGCAGAGGGACAGGAGACACCGGGGAGCTGTTTTTT
TRBJ1-5 | NA | TRBV30 | TRBD1 | CAASGQGGNQPQHF | TGTGCCGCCTCGGGACAGGGTGGCAATCAGCCCCAGCATTTT
TRBJ2-7 | NA | TRBV15 | TRBD1 | CATSSTGGRYEQYF | TGTGCCACCAGCAGCACAGGGGGCCGATACGAGCAGTACTTC
TRBJ2-1 | NA | TRBV5-1 | NA | CASSLERQRQPFGEQFF | TGCGCCAGCAGCTTGGAACGACAGCGCCAGCCCTTTGGTGAGCAGTTCTTC
TRBJ2-7 | NA | TRBV5-1 | TRBD2 | CASSLGLADSYEQYF | TGCGCCAGCAGCTTGGGGCTAGCGGACTCCTACGAGCAGTACTTC
TRBJ2-7 | NA | TRBV10-3 | NA | CACNGVRDYEQYF | TGTGCCTGTAACGGCGTCAGGGACTACGAGCAGTACTTC
TRBJ2-7 | NA | TRBV10-3 | TRBD1 | CAIGQGAFNEQYF | TGTGCCATCGGACAGGGGGCGTTTAACGAGCAGTACTTC
TRBJ2-5 | NA | TRBV7-9 | TRBD1 | CASSVGTALGQETQYF | TGTGCCAGCAGCGTCGGGACAGCCCTGGGTCAAGAGACCCAGTACTTC
TRBJ2-7 | NA | TRBV4-3 | TRBD2 | CASSQESGGASRYEQYF | TGCGCCAGCAGCCAAGAAAGCGGGGGGGCGTCCCGCTACGAGCAGTACTTC
TRBJ2-5 | NA | TRBV19 | TRBD1 | CASSMWDRVRETQYF | TGTGCCAGTAGTATGTGGGACAGGGTTAGAGAGACCCAGTACTTC
TRBJ1-1 | NA | TRBV4-3 | TRBD1 | CASSQDYGRSGQGAFF | TGCGCCAGCAGCCAAGATTACGGGAGGTCGGGACAGGGCGCTTTCTTT
TRBJ2-1 | NA | TRBV15 | TRBD2 | CATTDIAGGWNEQFF | TGTGCCACCACCGATATAGCGGGGGGGTGGAATGAGCAGTTCTTC
TRBJ2-1 | NA | TRBV9 | TRBD1 | CASSVPKDRDNEQFF | TGTGCCAGCAGCGTGCCAAAGGACAGGGACAATGAGCAGTTCTTC
TRBJ1-1 | NA | TRBV27 | TRBD1 | CASSLDTGGRTEAFF | TGTGCCAGCAGTCTAGATACAGGGGGGAGGACTGAAGCTTTCTTT
TRBJ2-5 | NA | TRBV6-5 | NA | CASRTRGQETQYF | TGTGCCAGCAGAACCCGAGGACAAGAGACCCAGTACTTC
TRBJ2-2 | NA | TRBV18 | NA | CASSDQGYGTGELFF | TGTGCCAGCTCAGACCAGGGGTACGGGACCGGGGAGCTGTTTTTT
TRBJ1-1 | NA | TRBV5-8 | NA | CASSGRTLNTEAFF | TGTGCCAGCAGCGGGAGGACATTGAACACTGAAGCTTTCTTT
TRBJ2-3 | NA | TRBV13 | TRBD2 | CASSSSTSGDTDTQYF | TGTGCCAGCAGCTCCTCGACTAGCGGGGACACAGATACGCAGTATTTT
TRBJ2-7 | once | TRBV7-6 | NA | CASSLAAEGSGEQYF | TGTGCCAGCAGCTTAGCGGCCGAGGGATCGGGAGAGCAGTACTTC
TRBJ2-3 | NA | TRBV5-4 | NA | CASSFPGGTDTQYF | TGTGCCAGCAGCTTTCCGGGGGGCACAGATACGCAGTATTTT
TRBJ1-1 | few | TRBV5-1 | TRBD1 | CASSTGTVAFF | TGCGCCAGCAGCACCGGGACAGTCGCTTTCTTT
TRBJ1-2 | NA | TRBV4-3 | NA | CASSQIRGEDGYGYTF | TGCGCCAGCAGCCAAATCAGGGGCGAGGATGGCTATGGCTACACCTTC
TRBJ1-1 | NA | TRBV18 | NA | CASSPPGGTSAFF | TGTGCCAGCTCACCACCGGGGGGTACCTCAGCTTTCTTT
TRBJ2-7 | NA | TRBV27 | NA | CASSLRGRVYEQYF | TGTGCCAGCAGTTTAAGGGGCAGGGTGTACGAGCAGTACTTC
TRBJ1-2 | NA | TRBV5-6 | NA | CASSLQGLLIYGYTF | TGTGCCAGCAGCTTGCAGGGGCTTCTTATATATGGCTACACCTTC
TRBJ1-6 | NA | TRBV21-1 | NA | CASSSRSYSGTDFGNSPLHF | TGTGCCAGCAGCTCCCGATCATATTCCGGGACAGACTTCGGGAATTCACCCCTCCACTTT
TRBJ1-1 | NA | TRBV5-6 | NA | CASSLGGGTTEAFF | TGTGCCAGCAGCTTGGGTGGAGGTACCACTGAAGCTTTCTTT
TRBJ2-7 | NA | TRBV5-1 | TRBD1 | CASSVRDSELSYEQYF | TGCGCCAGCAGCGTCCGGGACAGTGAGTTGTCCTACGAGCAGTACTTC
TRBJ2-6 | few | TRBV4-3 | TRBD1 | CASSSTGPSGANVLTF | TGCGCCAGCAGCTCGACAGGGCCCTCTGGGGCCAACGTCCTGACTTTC
TRBJ2-2 | few | TRBV7-7 | NA | CASSPTGDSTGELFF | TGTGCTAGCAGCCCCACAGGAGACTCCACCGGGGAGCTGTTTTTT
TRBJ2-7 | NA | TRBV4-3 | NA | CASSTGPQVPYEQYF | TGCGCCAGCAGCACCGGCCCACAGGTCCCCTACGAGCAGTACTTC
TRBJ2-1 | NA | TRBV4-1 | TRBD1 | CASSSEDRSINEQFF | TGCGCCAGCAGCTCGGAGGACAGGTCGATCAATGAGCAGTTCTTC
TRBJ2-3 | NA | TRBV11-3 | TRBD2 | CASSIPGTSGTDTQYF | TGTGCCAGCAGCATCCCCGGGACTAGCGGCACAGATACGCAGTATTTT
TRBJ2-5 | NA | TRBV5-8 | NA | CASSSHSTSQETQYF | TGTGCCAGCAGCTCCCATTCCACTTCCCAAGAGACCCAGTACTTC
TRBJ1-1 | NA | TRBV9 | TRBD1 | CASSVAGDRANTEAFF | TGTGCCAGCAGCGTAGCGGGGGACAGGGCGAACACTGAAGCTTTCTTT
TRBJ2-2 | NA | TRBV5-4 | NA | CASSQPRDSLRAGELFF | TGTGCCAGCAGCCAACCCCGGGACTCCCTCAGGGCCGGGGAGCTGTTTTTT